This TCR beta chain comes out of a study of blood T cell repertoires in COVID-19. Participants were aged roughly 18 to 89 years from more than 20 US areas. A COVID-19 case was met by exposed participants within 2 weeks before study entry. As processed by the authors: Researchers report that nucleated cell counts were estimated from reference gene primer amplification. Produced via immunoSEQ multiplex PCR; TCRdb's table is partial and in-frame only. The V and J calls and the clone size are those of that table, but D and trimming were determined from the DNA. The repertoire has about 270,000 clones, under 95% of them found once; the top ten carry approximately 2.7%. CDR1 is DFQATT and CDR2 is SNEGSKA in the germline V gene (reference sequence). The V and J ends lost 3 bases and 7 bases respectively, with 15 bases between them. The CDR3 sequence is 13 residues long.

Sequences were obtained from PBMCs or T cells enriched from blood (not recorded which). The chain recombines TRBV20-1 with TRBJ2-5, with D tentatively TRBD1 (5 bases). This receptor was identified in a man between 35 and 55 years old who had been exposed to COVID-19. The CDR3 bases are TGCAGTGCTAGTTATCCAGGGTTGCTGACCCAGTACTTC. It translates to CSASYPGLLTQYF.